The 30 T cell receptor beta chains below all came from one sample that was sequenced in a study of cytotoxic CD8 clonotypes in ibrutinib-treated CLL. Sequencing used immunoSEQ multiplex PCR; TCRdb keeps in-frame clones, though not all of them. The sample holds about 130,000 clones, approximately 83% seen once. Sequencing used PBMCs, obtained after 24 months of ibrutinib treatment. Receptors were obtained from a human donor with chronic lymphocytic leukemia.

The rearrangement links TRBV2 to TRBJ2-7, with D possibly matching TRBD2 (5 bases). The CDR3 runs 16 residues. Germline CDR1 and CDR2: SNHLY and FYNNEI. Trimming stripped 6 bases from V and 2 bases from J, with 20 bases between. The CDR3 here is CASRPFPGERTYEQYF. CDR3 sequence (DNA): TGTGCCAGCAGGCCTTTCCCTGGGGAGCGAACCTACGAGCAGTACTTC. The full variable domain, in which reference TRBV2 and TRBJ2-7 provide the parts outside the CDR3, is EPEVTQTPSHQVTQMGQEVILRCVPISNHLYFYWYRQILGQKVEFLVSFYNNEISEKSEIFDDQFSVERPDGSNFTLKIRSTKLEDSAMYFCASRPFPGERTYEQYFGPGTRLTVT.

The rearrangement uses TRBV28 and TRBJ2-1; 8 bases are a match to TRBD2. The CDR3 spans 14 residues. The trim removed 3 bases at V and 7 bases at J, leaving 5 bases unmatched. Germline V gives CDR1 MDHEN, CDR2 SYDVKM. The CDR3, as DNA: TGTGCCAGCAGTTTGAGCGGGAGAGTAAATGAGCAGTTCTTC. This codes for CASSLSGRVNEQFF.

The chain links TRBV5-1 to TRBJ2-3; D gene unclear. The CDR3 has 15 residues. Germline values: CDR1 SGHRS, CDR2 YFSETQ. Trimming stripped 0 bases from V and 2 bases from J, with 10 bases between. In DNA form, the CDR3 reads TGCGCCAGCAGCTTGGCCAGGACCACCACAGATACGCAGTATTTT. Translated, it gives CASSLARTTTDTQYF. The whole variable domain, remainder taken from reference TRBV5-1 and TRBJ2-3, is KAGVTQTPRYLIKTRGQQVTLSCSPISGHRSVSWYQQTPGQGLQFLFEYFSETQRNKGNFPGRFSGRQFSNSRSEMNVSTLELGDSALYLCASSLARTTTDTQYFGPGTRLTVL.

This clone turned up a few times. This sequence joins TRBV7-2 and TRBJ1-2; TRBD1 is a possible D gene (5 bases). Per germline, CDR1 SGHTA and CDR2 FQGNSA. This CDR3 spans 14 amino acids. The V end was cut by 2 bases, the J end by 7 bases, with 14 bases between. CDR3 bases: TGTGCCAGCAGCTTAAGCAGGGCGTCGATTGGCTACACCTTC. It is translated as CASSLSRASIGYTF.

The chain combines TRBV4-1 with TRBJ2-7, with a possible D match to TRBD2 (6 bases). The CDR3 extends over 15 amino acids. CDR1 MGHRA and CDR2 YSYEKL come from the germline V gene. Trimming took off 6 bases at V and 3 bases at J, with 18 bases between the two ends. CDR3 sequence reads: CASSGRRGPDYEQYF. The DNA of the CDR3 is TGCGCCAGCAGTGGAAGGCGGGGACCCGACTACGAGCAGTACTTC.

The V gene is TRBV19, the J gene TRBJ1-4; D gene unclear. Germline CDR1 and CDR2: LNHDA and SQIVND (reference sequence). The V end was cut by 4 bases, the J end by 7 bases, with 13 bases between. CDR3 size: 14 residues. CDR3 region: CASSKRRGSEKLFF. For the CDR3, the DNA is TGTGCCAGTAGTAAGAGGCGAGGGAGTGAAAAACTGTTTTTT.

The CDR3 coding sequence is TGTGCCAGCAGCCGCGCCGGGGAGCTGTTTTTT. It yields the protein CASSRAGELFF. The rearrangement uses TRBV7-9 and TRBJ2-2, with D unclear. CDR1 and CDR2 (germline): SEHNR, FQNEAQ (reference sequence). CDR3 length: 11 amino acids. Trimming removed 5 bases from V and 6 bases from J, with 4 bases in between.

The gene calls are TRBV7-6 and TRBJ2-2; D may match TRBD1 or TRBD2 (6 bases each). Trimming removed 4 bases at V and 6 bases at J, with 9 bases between. Germline V gene data show CDR1 as SGHVS and CDR2 as FNYEAQ. This CDR3 is built from 13 residues. CDR3 nucleotides: TGTGCCAGCAGCTCAAGGGGGGCCGGGGAGCTGTTTTTT. Translated: CASSSRGAGELFF.

This chain links TRBV10-3 with TRBJ2-1, with 14 bases identical to TRBD2. Germline V gene data show CDR1 as ENHRY and CDR2 as SYGVKD. CDR3 size: 16 residues. V shed 0 bases, J shed 7 bases, and the junction held 2 bases outside the gene matches. CDR3 amino acids: CAISESGLAGGNEQFF. CDR3 DNA sequence: TGTGCCATCAGTGAGTCCGGACTAGCGGGGGGAAATGAGCAGTTCTTC.

The chain carries TRBV28 and TRBJ1-4; possibly TRBD1 for D (5 bases). CDR1 and CDR2 from the germline V gene are MDHEN and SYDVKM. The CDR3 contains 16 residues. The V gene lost 4 bases and the J gene lost 7 bases, with 19 bases spanning the gap. The CDR3 sequence: CASSSLLGRRGEKLFF. DNA for the CDR3: TGTGCCAGCAGTTCCCTCCTCGGGAGGAGGGGTGAAAAACTGTTTTTT.

A single count supports this clone. The V call is TRBV27, the J call TRBJ2-7; no definite D call. The CDR3 runs to 12 residues. V dropped 8 bases and J dropped 3 bases, with 11 bases sitting between them. Germline values: CDR1 MNHEY, CDR2 SMNVEV (reference sequence). This CDR3 is CASGGKIYEQYF. Here the CDR3 DNA reads TGTGCCAGCGGCGGCAAGATCTACGAGCAGTACTTC.

This clone occurred a few times. V usage is TRBV4-2 and J usage is TRBJ1-2; no firm D call. Germline CDR1 reads LGHNA; CDR2 reads YNFKEQ. The CDR3 sequence is 15 residues long. V lost 4 bases and J lost 5, with 17 bases in between. For the CDR3, the DNA is TGTGCCAGCAGCCGGCCTGGAAGGGATTCATATGGCTACACCTTC. As protein: CASSRPGRDSYGYTF.

V is TRBV27 and J is TRBJ2-2; D is unresolved. V gave up 1 base and J gave up 8 bases, with 14 bases separating them. Germline CDR1 and CDR2: MNHEY and SMNVEV (reference sequence). This CDR3 is 15 amino acids long. The CDR3 loop reads CASSLFRPLGGELFF. The CDR3 nucleotides are TGTGCCAGCAGTTTATTCAGACCCCTCGGGGGGGAGCTGTTTTTT.

The V gene is TRBV4-3, the J gene TRBJ2-3; the match to TRBD2 covers 11 bases. Germline V gives CDR1 LGHNA, CDR2 YSLEER. V was pared by 0 bases and J by 7 bases, with 9 bases of the junction left unmatched. The CDR3 totals 17 residues. The chain's CDR3 is CASSQDGTSGRTNTQYF. CDR3 coding DNA: TGCGCCAGCAGCCAAGACGGAACTAGCGGGAGAACGAATACGCAGTATTTT.

The chain links TRBV7-2 to TRBJ2-5, with unresolved D. The CDR3 extends over 14 amino acids. CDR1 is SGHTA, CDR2 FQGNSA, per germline. Trimming shortened V by 4 bases and J by 5 bases, and 14 bases separated the two germline ends. CDR3 region: CASSSLALGETQYF. Here the CDR3 DNA reads TGTGCCAGCAGCTCCCTTGCACTTGGGGAGACCCAGTACTTC.

The rearrangement uses TRBV5-8 and TRBJ1-5; unclear D gene. V was trimmed by 1 base and J by 3 bases, leaving 2 bases between them. CDR1 is SGHTS, CDR2 YDEGEE, per germline. CDR3 length: 12 amino acids. CDR3 coding DNA: TGTGCCAGCAGCTTGAACAATCAGCCCCAGCATTTT. Translating it yields CASSLNNQPQHF. Full variable domain (missing parts from reference TRBV5-8 and TRBJ1-5): EAGVTQSPTHLIKTRGQQATLRCSPISGHTSVYWYQQALGLGLQFLLWYDEGEERNRGNFPPRFSGRQFPNYSSELNVNALELEDSALYLCASSLNNQPQHFGDGTRLSIL.

This clone was seen a single time. The chain carries TRBV7-2 and TRBJ2-5; 10 positions agree with TRBD2. The trim removed 3 bases at V and 7 bases at J, leaving 11 bases unmatched. The CDR3 is 16 amino acids. The germline V gene encodes CDR1 SGHTA and CDR2 FQGNSA. CDR3 loop: CASSFLAGAGLGTQYF. The CDR3 DNA reads as TGTGCCAGCAGCTTCCTAGCGGGGGCGGGACTCGGGACCCAGTACTTC. Variable domain in full (rest from reference TRBV7-2 and TRBJ2-5): GAGVSQSPSNKVTEKGKDVELRCDPISGHTALYWYRQSLGQGLEFLIYFQGNSAPDKSGLPSDRFSAERTGGSVSTLTIQRTQQEDSAVYLCASSFLAGAGLGTQYFGPGTRLLVL.

This chain links TRBV18 with TRBJ1-3; D uncertain. Trimming shortened V by 2 bases and J by 0 bases, and 11 bases separated the two germline ends. Looked up from germline, CDR1 is KGHSH and CDR2 is LQKENI. The CDR3 consists of 16 residues. The chain's CDR3 is CASSPFSSSSGNTIYF. The CDR3 DNA is TGTGCCAGCTCACCATTCTCTAGCAGCTCTGGAAACACCATATATTTT.

V is TRBV28 and J is TRBJ2-4; D gene uncertain. CDR1 and CDR2 from the germline V gene are MDHEN and SYDVKM. The ends were cut back, 2 bases at V and 9 bases at J, with 14 bases in the middle. The CDR3 runs 14 residues. CDR3 bases: TGTGCCAGCAGTTTACACACCTCCTCGGGCATTCAGTACTTC. This sequence encodes CASSLHTSSGIQYF.

As to this clone: Within the sample, other DNA sequences also encode this same CDR3. J is TRBJ2-7 and V is TRBV7-2; D gene unclear. Germline V gene data show CDR1 as SGHTA and CDR2 as FQGNSA. The CDR3 covers 11 residues. The V and J ends lost 5 bases and 7 bases respectively, with 9 bases between them. The CDR3 is CASSLSEEQYF. The DNA of the CDR3 is TGTGCCAGCAGCCTCTCGGAGGAGCAGTACTTC. The entire variable domain, with the rest obtained from reference TRBV7-2 and TRBJ2-7, is as follows: GAGVSQSPSNKVTEKGKDVELRCDPISGHTALYWYRQSLGQGLEFLIYFQGNSAPDKSGLPSDRFSAERTGGSVSTLTIQRTQQEDSAVYLCASSLSEEQYFGPGTRLTVT.

The chain combines TRBV4-3 with TRBJ2-1; 10 bases agree with TRBD1. Germline CDR1 is LGHNA and CDR2 is YSLEER. The CDR3 totals 15 residues. Trimming removed 2 bases from V and 7 bases from J; junction bases left unmatched: 5. DNA for the CDR3: TGCGCCAGCAGCCAATCGGACAGGGGGGGTAATGAGCAGTTCTTC. The encoded protein is CASSQSDRGGNEQFF.

This chain uses TRBV4-3 with TRBJ2-7; D is ambiguous. Germline CDR1 and CDR2: LGHNA and YSLEER. V was shortened by 4 bases and J by 2 bases, with 9 bases between the two germline ends. The length of the CDR3 is 13 residues. Here the CDR3 reads CASSLTTAYEQYF. CDR3 nucleotides: TGCGCCAGCAGCCTGACGACCGCCTACGAGCAGTACTTC.

This clone was observed a single time. CDR3 in amino acids: CASSRVSENTGELFF. The DNA of the CDR3 is TGTGCCAGCAGCCGTGTCTCGGAAAACACCGGGGAGCTGTTTTTT. This chain connects TRBV7-9 to TRBJ2-2; unclear D gene. The germline V gene has CDR1 SEHNR and CDR2 FQNEAQ (reference sequence). Trimming stripped 5 bases from V and 2 bases from J, with 12 bases between. The CDR3 runs 15 residues.

The V and J genes are TRBV10-3 and TRBJ2-1, with D possibly matching TRBD1 (6 bases). Germline assignment: CDR1 ENHRY and CDR2 SYGVKD. The CDR3 has 15 residues. The V end was cut by 2 bases, the J end by 9 bases, with 17 bases between. The CDR3 loop is CAISEADATGFEQFF. The CDR3 DNA sequence: TGTGCCATCAGTGAGGCGGATGCAACAGGGTTTGAGCAGTTCTTC.

The genes are TRBV6-5 and TRBJ1-3, with unresolved D. V lost 6 bases and J lost 0, with 12 bases in between. The CDR3 sequence is 15 residues long. Germline CDR1 MNHEY, CDR2 SVGAGI. In DNA, the CDR3 is TGTGCCAGCAGCCCGAGGACGGACTCTGGAAACACCATATATTTT. It encodes CASSPRTDSGNTIYF.

The rearrangement joins TRBV28 to TRBJ1-1; 7 bases line up with TRBD1. The CDR3 length is 14 residues. The germline V gene has CDR1 MDHEN and CDR2 SYDVKM. With V trimmed by 7 bases and J by 0 bases, 5 bases remained unmatched. The CDR3 DNA is TGTGCCAGCAAAGGACAGGCGCTGAACACTGAAGCTTTCTTT. Amino acid sequence: CASKGQALNTEAFF.

The chain recombines TRBV5-1 with TRBJ2-2; 12 nucleotides align to TRBD2. V shed 0 bases and J 6 bases; nucleotides not matched to a gene: 3. The CDR3 extends over 16 amino acids. Per the germline V gene, CDR1 is SGHRS and CDR2 is YFSETQ. The CDR3 DNA reads TGCGCCAGCAGCTTGGAACTAGCGGGAGGTTCCGGGGAGCTGTTTTTT. Translating it yields CASSLELAGGSGELFF. The full variable domain, in which reference TRBV5-1 and TRBJ2-2 provide the parts outside the CDR3, is KAGVTQTPRYLIKTRGQQVTLSCSPISGHRSVSWYQQTPGQGLQFLFEYFSETQRNKGNFPGRFSGRQFSNSRSEMNVSTLELGDSALYLCASSLELAGGSGELFFGEGSRLTVL.

V and J are TRBV4-2 and TRBJ2-5, with unresolved D. The CDR3 is 14 residues long. Trimming removed 5 bases at V and 5 bases at J, with 15 bases between. The germline V gene has CDR1 LGHNA and CDR2 YNFKEQ. Here the CDR3 DNA reads TGTGCCAGCAGCTCAGAGTCGGCTTGGGAGACCCAGTACTTC. This codes for CASSSESAWETQYF.

In this sample, this clone turned up once. DNA for the CDR3: TGTGCCAGCAGTAGTCGGGCGGGCCGCAATCAGCCCCAGCATTTT. It translates to CASSSRAGRNQPQHF. The V gene is TRBV28, the J gene TRBJ1-5, with no clear D. Trimming pared 5 bases from V and 2 bases from J, leaving 13 bases between. CDR3 length equals 15 residues. The germline gives CDR1 MDHEN, CDR2 SYDVKM.

The chain's CDR3 is CATQDRGNQPQHF. CDR3 sequence (DNA): TGTGCCACGCAGGACAGGGGCAATCAGCCCCAGCATTTT. V and J are TRBV19 and TRBJ1-5; 8 bases align to TRBD1. Germline loops: CDR1 LNHDA, CDR2 SQIVND (reference sequence). V lost 10 bases to trimming and J lost 2 bases; unmatched junction nucleotides: 4. The CDR3 extends over 13 amino acids.